The next 26 T cell receptor beta chains were all read from a single sample in a study of OX40 agonist ivuxolimab in advanced cancers. Profiling relied on immunoSEQ multiplex PCR, and the TCRdb table lists in-frame clones only, not all of them. The sample yields approximately 65,000 clones, roughly 89% seen once. The material sequenced was CD4+ or CD8+ T cells sorted from blood, taken in a trial of the OX40 agonist ivuxolimab. The receptors derive from an adult with an advanced solid tumor such as melanoma, head and neck, liver or kidney cancer.

V and J are TRBV2 and TRBJ1-1, with a tentative D call TRBD1 (6 bases). The CDR3 covers 15 residues. Trimming took off 6 bases at V and 7 bases at J, with 21 bases between the two ends. Per germline, CDR1 SNHLY and CDR2 FYNNEI. This chain's CDR3 is CASRDPPRGSREAFF. The CDR3 DNA is TGTGCCAGCAGAGACCCCCCCAGGGGCAGTCGTGAAGCTTTCTTT.

As concerns this clone: One end of the junction fails to match germline, which may point to a read error. The chain has TRBV7-7 and TRBJ2-2; D is possibly TRBD2 (6 bases). Germline CDR1 reads SSHAT; CDR2 reads FNYEAQ (reference sequence). The CDR3 totals 15 residues. CDR3 sequence (DNA): TGTGCTAGCAGCTCCCACCGCAGTGCGGGGGGGGAGCTGTTTTTT. It translates to CASSSHRSAGGELFF.

The chain uses TRBV20-1 and TRBJ2-1, with D hard to call. Trimming cost V 5 bases and J 7 bases, with 6 bases left between them. CDR1 DFQATT and CDR2 SNEGSKA come from the germline V gene (reference sequence). The length of the CDR3 is 10 residues. The chain's CDR3 is CSAYRNEQFF. CDR3 DNA: TGCAGTGCTTATAGGAATGAGCAGTTCTTC.

CDR3 region: CATFMEGVYNEQFF. The DNA of the CDR3 is TGTGCCACCTTTATGGAGGGGGTATACAATGAGCAGTTCTTC. The J gene is TRBJ2-1, the V gene TRBV6-1; D possibly uses TRBD1 or TRBD2 (6 bases each). CDR3 length: 14 residues. Looked up from germline, CDR1 is MNHNS and CDR2 is SASEGT. Trimming removed 10 bases from V and 4 bases from J, with 17 bases in between.

This clone was recorded only once. The chain joins TRBV6-5 to TRBJ1-5; unclear D gene. Germline V CDR1 and CDR2: MNHEY, SVGAGI. V was trimmed by 9 bases and J by 0 bases, leaving 15 bases between them. The CDR3 totals 15 residues. This CDR3 is CASAQGLYSNQPQHF. Here the CDR3 DNA reads TGTGCCAGTGCCCAAGGATTGTATAGCAATCAGCCCCAGCATTTT.

The chain combines TRBV6-1 with TRBJ1-2; D ambiguous. CDR3 size: 12 residues. Germline assignment: CDR1 MNHNS and CDR2 SASEGT. The germline V and J ends were trimmed by 2 bases and 7 bases, with 8 bases remaining between them. CDR3 nucleotide sequence: TGTGCCAGCAGTGAAATGGCCATTGGCTACACCTTC. It specifies CASSEMAIGYTF.

This chain connects TRBV6-1 to TRBJ2-7; 9 bases line up with TRBD1. CDR3 length equals 14 residues. CDR1 MNHNS and CDR2 SASEGT come from the germline V gene. The V and J ends lost 6 bases and 2 bases, in that order; junction bases with no gene match: 5. The CDR3 protein is CASSPGQGTYEQYF. As DNA, the CDR3 is TGTGCCAGCAGCCCGGGACAGGGAACCTACGAGCAGTACTTC.

This clone was observed a few times. The chain is built from TRBV5-1 and TRBJ2-3; tentative D call: TRBD1 (5 bases). Looked up from germline, CDR1 is SGHRS and CDR2 is YFSETQ. The V end lost 4 bases, the J end lost 2 bases, and 11 bases lay between the germline ends. The CDR3 extends over 14 amino acids. CDR3 in amino acids: CASSPGIATDTQYF. As DNA, the CDR3 is TGCGCCAGCAGCCCAGGGATCGCCACAGATACGCAGTATTTT.

The chain combines TRBV9 with TRBJ1-2; D remains ambiguous. The CDR3 totals 11 residues. The V end was cut by 2 bases, the J end by 10 bases, with 9 bases between. Germline CDR1 SGDLS, CDR2 YYNGEE. The CDR3: CASSVRSDYTF. In DNA, the CDR3 is TGTGCCAGCAGCGTCCGGAGCGACTACACCTTC.

The chain employs TRBV7-9 and TRBJ1-1; unclear D gene. CDR3 length: 15 residues. Trimming removed 4 bases at V and 4 bases at J, with 16 bases between. The germline V gene has CDR1 SEHNR and CDR2 FQNEAQ (reference sequence). Here the CDR3 DNA reads TGTGCCAGCAGCTCCGCTTACGGGGAAGGCACTGAAGCTTTCTTT. This gives the protein CASSSAYGEGTEAFF.

DNA for the CDR3: TGTGCCAGCTCGCAAGGAGGGGGGGTTTACGAGCAGTACTTC. Translating gives CASSQGGGVYEQYF. This sequence joins TRBV6-6 and TRBJ2-7; tentative D call: TRBD2 (7 bases). Trimming pared 8 bases from V and 4 bases from J, leaving 18 bases between. Germline CDR1 and CDR2: MNHNY and SVGAGI (reference sequence). The CDR3 runs 14 residues.

This clone was seen once. This chain uses TRBV12-5 with TRBJ2-7; D might be TRBD1 (6 bases). CDR1 LGHNT and CDR2 FRNRAP come from the germline V gene. The CDR3 consists of 17 residues. V dropped 0 bases and J dropped 2 bases, with 17 bases sitting between them. As DNA, the CDR3 is TGTGCTAGTGGTTTGGTTCTACAGGGATCGGCACCCTACGAGCAGTACTTC. Translation gives CASGLVLQGSAPYEQYF. Based on the CDR3 plus reference TRBV12-5 and TRBJ2-7, the full variable domain is DARVTQTPRHKVTEMGQEVTMRCQPILGHNTVFWYRQTMMQGLELLAYFRNRAPLDDSGMPKDRFSAEMPDATLATLKIQPSEPRDSAVYFCASGLVLQGSAPYEQYFGPGTRLTVT.

This rearrangement joins TRBV12-5 to TRBJ1-2; TRBD1 matches 10 bases. V gave up 2 bases and J gave up 9 bases; unmatched junction bases: 3. Germline loops: CDR1 LGHNT, CDR2 FRNRAP. The CDR3 is made up of 13 amino acids. Here the CDR3 reads CASGLRTGGSYTF. DNA of the CDR3: TGTGCTAGTGGTTTGAGGACAGGGGGTAGCTACACCTTC.

The chain has TRBV6-5 and TRBJ1-1, with TRBD1 matching 9 bases. There are 14 residues in the CDR3. The germline V gene encodes CDR1 MNHEY and CDR2 SVGAGI. V was clipped by 2 bases and J by 6 bases; unmatched bases: 4. DNA of the CDR3: TGTGCCAGCAGTTACGAAGGGACAGGGTCTGAAGCTTTCTTT. Encoded protein: CASSYEGTGSEAFF.

Only a few counts were recorded for this clone. V and J are TRBV4-1 and TRBJ2-7, with D uncertain. CDR1 and CDR2 (germline): MGHRA, YSYEKL. The CDR3 consists of 15 residues. V lost 1 base and J 6 bases, leaving 16 bases between the germline ends. Written as DNA, the CDR3 is TGCGCCAGCAGCCAAGTGAAGTCCGCGGCCACCGAGCAGTACTTC. It yields the protein CASSQVKSAATEQYF.

The rearrangement joins TRBV11-3 to TRBJ2-2; the D gene is possibly TRBD2 (5 bases). V dropped 5 bases and J dropped 6 bases, with 7 bases sitting between them. The CDR3 extends over 12 amino acids. Germline-derived CDR1 and CDR2 are SGHNT and YENEEA. The CDR3 sequence is CASSPRAGELFF. In nucleotides, the CDR3 is TGTGCCAGCAGCCCGAGGGCCGGGGAGCTGTTTTTT.

The chain couples TRBV29-1 to TRBJ1-4; D remains unclear. There are 12 residues in the CDR3. Trimming cost V 6 bases and J 9 bases, with 14 bases left between them. The germline V gene encodes CDR1 SQVTM and CDR2 ANQGSEA. For the CDR3, the DNA is TGCAGCGTCGACGGACCTGACAAAAAACTGTTTTTT. Translated: CSVDGPDKKLFF.

The chain couples TRBV10-3 to TRBJ1-2; possible D gene TRBD1, 6 bases. V was clipped by 6 bases and J by 4 bases, with 12 bases between them. Germline CDR1 ENHRY, CDR2 SYGVKD. The CDR3 consists of 13 residues. CDR3 sequence reads: CAIRRDTSYGYTF. For the CDR3, the DNA is TGTGCCATCAGGAGGGACACGAGCTATGGCTACACCTTC.

A word on this clone: At one end, the junction sequence differs from germline, possibly due to a read error. The chain employs TRBV7-7 and TRBJ2-1; the match to TRBD2 covers 9 bases. Germline V gene sequence: CDR1 SSHAT, CDR2 FNYEAQ (reference sequence). The CDR3 is 14 residues long. In DNA, the CDR3 is TGTGCTAGCAGCTTAGGTCTAGCGGGGAATGAGCAGTTCTTC. It translates to CASSLGLAGNEQFF. The full variable domain, its missing parts supplied by reference TRBV7-7 and TRBJ2-1, is GAGVSQSPRYKVTKRGQDVTLRCDPISSHATLYWYQQALGQGPEFLTYFNYEAQPDKSGLPSDRFSAERPEGSISTLTIQRTEQRDSAMYRCASSLGLAGNEQFFGPGTRLTVL.

This chain joins TRBV2 and TRBJ1-1, with D perhaps TRBD1 (5 bases). V was clipped by 6 bases and J by 7 bases, with 21 bases between them. This CDR3 has 15 residues. Germline V gene sequence: CDR1 SNHLY, CDR2 FYNNEI. CDR3 DNA: TGTGCCAGCAGGGGGAGGGACGGAAAAATCGTTGAAGCTTTCTTT. This sequence encodes CASRGRDGKIVEAFF.

This clone has only one observation. J is TRBJ2-6 and V is TRBV19; D is perhaps TRBD1 or TRBD2 (5 bases each). Germline loops: CDR1 LNHDA, CDR2 SQIVND (reference sequence). Trimming removed 4 bases at V and 0 bases at J, with 19 bases between. The CDR3 is 19 residues long. CDR3 sequence (DNA): TGTGCCAGTAGTACCCCTTGGGACGTTCAGAGCTCTGGGGCCAACGTCCTGACTTTC. Its protein is CASSTPWDVQSSGANVLTF.

The gene calls are TRBV6-6 and TRBJ2-4; tentative D call: TRBD1 (7 bases). The CDR3 spans 15 residues. Trimming cost V 5 bases and J 3 bases, with 14 bases left between them. Per germline, CDR1 MNHNY and CDR2 SVGAGI (reference sequence). CDR3 protein: CASSRTGGDKNIQYF. The DNA for the CDR3 is TGTGCCAGCAGTAGGACAGGCGGGGACAAAAACATTCAGTACTTC.

This clone occurred once. The V gene is TRBV23-1, the J gene TRBJ1-5; 8 bases fit TRBD1. TRBV23-1 is labeled an ORF, and its function is uncertain. The J segment lost 9 bases and the V segment lost 7 bases, leaving 17 bases of the junction unmatched. CDR3 length: 16 amino acids. CDR3 DNA sequence: TGCGCCAGCATCTCACCCCGGACAGGGTGCAGGGGGCCCCAGCATTTT. It is translated as CASISPRTGCRGPQHF.

The rearrangement uses TRBV6-1 and TRBJ2-1; 7 bases are shared with TRBD1. Germline CDR1 and CDR2: MNHNS and SASEGT. V dropped 4 bases and J dropped 7; count of bases not matched to a gene: 10. The CDR3 loop spans 15 amino acids. CDR3 coding DNA: TGTGCCAGCAGTGCCCGGGACAGACAATGGAATGAGCAGTTCTTC. Translating it yields CASSARDRQWNEQFF.

This clone came up once. The V call is TRBV5-4, the J call TRBJ1-3; the D is unclear. Trimming cost V 5 bases and J 0 bases, with 9 bases left between them. Per the germline V gene, CDR1 is SGHNT and CDR2 is YYREEE (reference sequence). The CDR3 is made up of 14 amino acids. CDR3 protein: CASSLDPSGNTIYF. The CDR3 DNA is TGTGCCAGCAGTCTTGACCCCTCTGGAAACACCATATATTTT.

The chain combines TRBV6-1 with TRBJ1-5, with D possibly matching TRBD1 (5 bases). The V end was cut by 10 bases, the J end by 1 base, with 14 bases between. Germline CDR1 and CDR2: MNHNS and SASEGT. The CDR3 contains 14 residues. The CDR3: CATKQANSNQPQHF. DNA of the CDR3: TGTGCCACAAAACAGGCGAACAGCAATCAGCCCCAGCATTTT.